This TCR beta chain was recorded in a study of T cell repertoires in cytomegalovirus infection. About the study: Signatures in public TCR beta sequences pointed to both CMV infection and matching HLA type.

V lost 6 bases, J lost 3 bases, and 18 bases lay in between. This CDR3 has 16 amino acids. Germline lookup yields CDR1 SNHLY and CDR2 FYNNEI. TCRdb recomputed calls from the reads with MiXCR, one row per CDR3 protein. The table has about 130,000 distinct CDR3 sequences, more than 7% seen once; the top ten hold 10%. In its sample, this clonotype was seen many times. The sequenced sample consisted of PBMCs. The TCR originated in a human donor in good health (CMV status not recorded). Some clones in this sample may be carry-over from other donors' samples. The V and J genes are TRBV2 and TRBJ1-3, with D possibly being TRBD1 (6 bases). The CDR3 spells CASSGGGPGDGNTIYF. The CDR3 DNA reads as TGTGCCAGCAGCGGAGGCGGGCCAGGGGATGGAAACACCATATATTTT.